The rows below give T cell receptor beta chains drawn from one sample of a study of control samples from healthy donors and cancer patients. TCRdb keeps only in-frame clones here, not all; method: immunoSEQ multiplex PCR. The sample has some 130,000 clones, approximately 91% seen once. The specimen sequenced was blood. Receptors were obtained from a woman between 25 and 40 years old in good health. Each CDR3 is given with its conserved first and last residue.

J gene | V gene | CDR3 protein
TRBJ2-1 | TRBV14 | CASSPLLAGDKGEQFF
TRBJ1-2 | TRBV19 | CASSNRQNSYGYTF
TRBJ1-5 | TRBV29-1 | CSVRGISENQPQHF
TRBJ2-2 | TRBV24-1 | CATSEGDTGELFF
TRBJ1-2 | TRBV3-1/TRBV3-2 | CASSQDRARGNYGYTF
TRBJ2-7 | TRBV29-1 | CSVVGHSYEQYF
TRBJ1-4 | TRBV5-5 | CASSLDGQGAEKLFF
TRBJ2-3 | TRBV21-1 | CASGPGLLTDTQYF
TRBJ2-2 | TRBV2 | CASARTGDMAGELFF
TRBJ2-7 | TRBV6-5 | CASSTGAGAYEQYF
TRBJ1-3 | TRBV7-9 | CASSFQGSSSGNTIYF
TRBJ1-5 | TRBV10-3 | CAISPDRGVQPQHF
TRBJ1-6 | TRBV27 | CASSPDSSYNSPLHF
TRBJ2-7 | TRBV11-3 | CASSLVSGSVSPYEQYF
TRBJ1-1 | TRBV28 | CASSYAAEAFF
TRBJ2-1 | TRBV12-5 | CASGYYNEQFF
TRBJ2-5 | TRBV9 | CASSVGPNQETQYF
TRBJ2-3 | TRBV19 | CASHTGTGGVRATQYF
TRBJ1-4 | TRBV30 | CAWSGGIVDEKLFF
TRBJ2-3 | TRBV14 | CASSQLAGTSRNTQYF
TRBJ2-5 | TRBV6-5 | CASKWQEGQETQYF
TRBJ1-4 | TRBV9 | CASSGTGEDREKLFF
TRBJ1-2 | TRBV29-1 | CSVEDRESYTF
TRBJ2-1 | TRBV2 | CASSVTGTSGDEQFF
TRBJ2-7 | TRBV29-1 | CSVGDPDYEQYF
TRBJ1-5 | TRBV6-1 | CASSEYGGWSNQPQHF
TRBJ2-1 | TRBV7-9 | CASSLTASREQFF
TRBJ2-7 | TRBV14 | CASSQFRDSYEQYF